This section outlines one TCR beta chain sequence together with its context. The antigen is unknown. Germline V gene sequence: CDR1 ENHRY, CDR2 SYGVKD. The ends were cut back, 8 bases at V and 5 bases at J, with 4 bases in the middle. This CDR3 has 10 amino acids. Sequenced by immunoSEQ multiplex PCR; TCRdb stores in-frame clones only, minus some. The sample carries hundreds of thousands of clones, 93% recorded once. The sample belongs to a study of brain T cells in children with intractable seizures. Study-wide results and limits: Patients' HCMV serostatus was unknown; virus specificity rests on CDR3 similarity alone. Pre-surgery blood may have been undersampled, hiding some clones.

This sample's time point: blood from clinic visit 5 months post-surgery; TSC patient then seizure free. The sequence was obtained from a boy younger than two with tuberous sclerosis and intractable seizures. The material sequenced was peripheral blood, taken roughly 5 months after surgery. The chain uses TRBV10-3 and TRBJ2-1; D unresolved. The DNA of the CDR3 is TGTGCCATCGGGAACAATGAGCAGTTCTTC. It yields the protein CAIGNNEQFF.